The entry that follows covers one TCR beta chain sequence. The sample originates from a study of T cells in tuberculosis. About the study: CD1B tetramers identified T cells specific for mycobacterial lipid GMM. Overall study findings and caveats: The stringent gate may have excluded weak CD1B-GMM tetramer binders.

Cells were sorted from thawed PBMC rested overnight and stained with GMM-loaded CD1B tetramer, viability dye and anti-CD3. The lipid loaded on the CD1B tetramers was C32 glucose monomycolate from Rhodococcus equi. The length of the CDR3 is 16 residues. Trimming left V 1 base short and J 0 bases short, with 13 bases between. Per the germline V gene, CDR1 is SGHAT and CDR2 is FQDESV (reference sequence). Sequencing of TCR-alpha and TCR-beta chains was unpaired. Some clones are missing from TCRdb's copy, which holds only in-frame ones; the method was immunoSEQ multiplex PCR. The table records about 58,000 clones, approximately 85% of them present only once.

Sequenced input: CD1b-GMM tetramer-negative cells sorted from PBMCs. This receptor was obtained from an adult woman with latent tuberculosis. The rearrangement links TRBV11-1 to TRBJ2-7; D is possibly TRBD2 (5 bases). The CDR3 reads CASSLEAGSSSYEQYF. The CDR3 DNA sequence: TGTGCCAGCAGCTTAGAGGCGGGTTCCAGCTCCTACGAGCAGTACTTC.